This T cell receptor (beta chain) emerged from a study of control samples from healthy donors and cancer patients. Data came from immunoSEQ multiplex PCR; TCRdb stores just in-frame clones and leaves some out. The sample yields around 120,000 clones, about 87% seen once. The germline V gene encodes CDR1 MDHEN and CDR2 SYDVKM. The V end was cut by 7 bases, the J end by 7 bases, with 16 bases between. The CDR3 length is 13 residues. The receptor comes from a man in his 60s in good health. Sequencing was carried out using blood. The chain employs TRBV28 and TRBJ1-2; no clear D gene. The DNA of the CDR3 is TGTGCCAGCAACTCACCCGGGTTGGGTGGCTACACCTTC. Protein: CASNSPGLGGYTF.